The 6 T cell receptor beta chains below all came from one sample that was sequenced in a study of T cells in localized non-small cell lung cancer. Clones were sequenced by immunoSEQ multiplex PCR, and TCRdb holds only the in-frame ones, with some missing. The table shows about 6,000 clones, with 40% to 45% occurring only once. The material sequenced was lung tumor tissue, taken before any cancer treatment. The receptors shown here come from a woman aged 35-70 years with stage II squamous cell lung carcinoma.

This chain joins TRBV16 and TRBJ1-2; D is uncertain. The V gene lost 0 bases and the J gene lost 8 bases, with 10 bases spanning the gap. CDR3 length equals 13 residues. In germline, CDR1 is KGHSY, CDR2 FQNENV. The CDR3: CASSQSEAAGYTF. CDR3 DNA sequence: TGTGCCAGCAGCCAATCAGAGGCAGCCGGCTACACCTTC.

The chain carries TRBV28 and TRBJ2-7, with TRBD1 matching 8 bases. Germline trimming cut 7 bases from V and 6 bases from J; bases unmatched to any gene: 11. CDR1 is MDHEN, CDR2 SYDVKM, per germline. The CDR3 has 14 amino acids. The CDR3 DNA is TGTGCCAGCACTTCACCTGACAGGGGTCGCGAGCAGTACTTC. Translation: CASTSPDRGREQYF.

This chain joins TRBV6-8 and TRBJ2-7, with TRBD1 matching over 7 bases. The CDR3 length is 14 residues. Germline CDR1 MNHGY, CDR2 SAAAGT. V gave up 7 bases and J gave up 0 bases; unmatched junction bases: 6. The CDR3 nucleotides read TGTGCCAGCACCATGAACAGGGGCTCCTACGAGCAGTACTTC. This gives the protein CASTMNRGSYEQYF.

This chain uses TRBV12-5 with TRBJ1-4; D call uncertain. The CDR3 consists of 15 residues. V was trimmed by 1 base and J by 5 bases, leaving 11 bases between them. From germline, CDR1 is LGHNT and CDR2 FRNRAP. The CDR3 coding sequence is TGTGCTAGTGGTTTGGGGACGGTCTCGAATGAAAAACTGTTTTTT. Translated, it gives CASGLGTVSNEKLFF.

This clone qualifies as large. The genes are TRBV10-2 and TRBJ2-7; 9 bases line up with TRBD2. Trimming cost V 4 bases and J 4 bases; bases outside gene matches: 5. The germline V gene has CDR1 WSHSY and CDR2 SAAADI. The CDR3 totals 14 residues. CDR3 amino acids: CASSVGLAHYEQYF. CDR3 nucleotides: TGCGCCAGCAGTGTTGGACTAGCGCATTACGAGCAGTACTTC.

The chain employs TRBV19 and TRBJ2-3; perhaps D is TRBD1 or TRBD2 (5 bases each). Germline V gene lookup returns CDR1 LNHDA and CDR2 SQIVND (reference sequence). This CDR3 is 15 amino acids long. The V end lost 7 bases, the J end lost 5 bases, and 19 bases lay between the germline ends. Here the CDR3 reads CASTPEGSKIDTQYF. DNA for the CDR3: TGTGCCAGTACCCCCGAGGGGAGTAAAATAGATACGCAGTATTTT.